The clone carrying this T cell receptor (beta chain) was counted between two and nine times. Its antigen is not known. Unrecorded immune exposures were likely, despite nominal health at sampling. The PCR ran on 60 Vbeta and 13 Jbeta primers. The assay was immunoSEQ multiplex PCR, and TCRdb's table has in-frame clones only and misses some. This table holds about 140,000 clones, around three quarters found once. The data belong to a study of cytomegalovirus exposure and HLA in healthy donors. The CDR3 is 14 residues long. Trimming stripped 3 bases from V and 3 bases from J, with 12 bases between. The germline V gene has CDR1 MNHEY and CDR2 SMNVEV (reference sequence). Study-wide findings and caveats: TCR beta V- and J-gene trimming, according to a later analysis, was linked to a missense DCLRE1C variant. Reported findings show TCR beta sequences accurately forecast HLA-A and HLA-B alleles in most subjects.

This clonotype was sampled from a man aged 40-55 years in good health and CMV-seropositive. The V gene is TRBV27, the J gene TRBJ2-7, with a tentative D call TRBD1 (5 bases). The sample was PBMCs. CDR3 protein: CASSLGQKLYEQYF. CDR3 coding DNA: TGTGCCAGCAGTTTGGGGCAGAAACTCTACGAGCAGTACTTC.